The present TCR beta chain was sequenced within a study of tumor-infiltrating lymphocytes in primary liver carcinoma. Study-level background: Sample yields of productive TCRbeta reads, ranging from roughly 3.65 to 7.13 million, were similar across tissue types. Points from the study as a whole: The difference in top-250-clone fraction between tumors and blood was significant, favoring tumors (p = 0.039).

In addition to blood RNA drawn from unsorted whole blood, germline DNA was extracted. This CDR3 spans 14 amino acids. Looked up from germline, CDR1 is SGHAT and CDR2 is FQDESV (reference sequence). A constant-region primer primed TCR beta cDNA synthesis from roughly 510 ng of total RNA. Libraries covering TCR beta were generated through three nested multiplex PCR rounds (using a slightly modified ARM-PCR). Researchers ran the first two PCR rounds for roughly 11 cycles each with TRBV1-TRBV30 forward primers and a C-beta reverse primer. TCRdb called the multiplex PCR reads again in MiXCR, with one record for every CDR3 protein. The table includes just over 300,000 distinct CDR3 sequences, around three fifths detected once. As to this clonotype: Its specificity is not known. At one end the junction does not follow the germline gene, possibly because of a read error.

The receptor's source is a woman in her 30s with primary liver carcinoma and hepatitis B virus infection. The material sequenced was peripheral blood. This chain links TRBV11-1 with TRBJ2-7, with D unclear. Written as DNA, the CDR3 is TGTGCCAACAGCTTAGTTACTGGCACCTACGAGCAGTACTTC. This codes for CANSLVTGTYEQYF.